One and the same sample provided the 7 T cell receptor beta chains below, sequenced in a study of T cells expressing NK-cell markers. TCRdb re-called the 5' RACE reads; one entry per CDR3 protein, DNA not given. The sample holds 450,000 to 600,000 distinct CDR3 sequences. What was sequenced was blood T cells: a sorted CD56 or NKG2C T cell subset, CD4+ or CD8+ T cells, or bulk PBMC T cells (not recorded which). The receptors derive from a man between 18 and 35 years old in good health.

This chain uses TRBV29-1 with TRBJ2-5. The CDR3 contains 13 residues. Germline CDR1 and CDR2: SQVTM and ANQGSEA. The CDR3 here is CSVVGRTQETQYF.

This chain uses TRBV12-3 or TRBV12-4 with TRBJ2-2. This CDR3 comprises 12 residues. The CDR3 sequence is CASSLAHRELFF.

The rearrangement joins TRBV29-1 to TRBJ2-1. The V gene's germline CDR1 is SQVTM and CDR2 ANQGSEA. The CDR3 sequence is 11 residues long. The chain's CDR3 is CSVEVVSEQFF.

The genes are TRBV27 and TRBJ2-1; the TRBD2 assignment by TCRdb is unverifiable without DNA. Germline V gene data show CDR1 as MNHEY and CDR2 as SMNVEV (reference sequence). CDR3 length: 15 residues. The CDR3 reads CASSPRDSIYNEQFF.

V usage is TRBV30 and J usage is TRBJ2-3; TCRdb proposes TRBD1, but this gene call is untestable without DNA. The CDR3 is 12 residues long. Germline CDR1 GTSNPN, CDR2 SVGIG (reference sequence). This CDR3 reads CAWSVQEGKAYF.

The rearrangement uses TRBV29-1 and TRBJ2-3; TCRdb designates TRBD1, a call that cannot be tested without DNA. The germline gives CDR1 SQVTM, CDR2 ANQGSEA. The CDR3 runs 14 residues. The CDR3 protein is CSGLGTSPTDTQYF.

This sequence joins TRBV4-2 and TRBJ2-5; no DNA is available, so the TRBD1 call from TCRdb remains unchecked. The germline CDR1 and CDR2 sequences are LGHNA and YNFKEQ. The CDR3 length is 16 residues. CDR3 protein: CASSQDHAGQRETQYF.